This record looks at one T cell receptor (beta chain) sequence and its context. Its antigen specificity is not known. Base qualities are not recorded, but no much larger clone differs from it by a single base. This record belongs to a study of Ad26.COV2.S vaccination and SARS-CoV-2 variants (dated by TCRdb to the early 2020s). Background for the entire study: Donors in the vaccine arm were drawn from COV1001, a phase I-IIa trial of Ad26.COV2.S in healthy adults that was multicentre, randomized, double-blind and placebo-controlled. Ad26.COV2.S was given intramuscularly at 5x10^10 or 1x10^11 viral particles, as a single shot or as two shots 56 days apart. Sequencing of the TCRbeta repertoire served to evaluate the specificity and breadth of SARS-CoV-2-reactive T cell receptors following Ad26.COV2.S vaccination. A total of 32 samples were included in the TCR-sequenced set, comprising some 20 Ad26.COV2.S vaccine recipients, 5 placebo recipients and 8 SARS-CoV-2 convalescent individuals. Trial participants were randomized into five groups of five, in which low-dose or high-dose Ad26.COV2.S was given once or twice, or placebo was given on both occasions. Blinding of investigators to trial group allocation was maintained during experiments and outcome assessment.

What the authors observed across the whole study: According to the authors, total T cell responses may have been underestimated by the TCR breadth and depth analyses. Ad26.COV2.S recipients had higher spike-specific TCR breadth than placebo recipients (P = 0.0014). The study was not powered for comparison of responses between vaccine doses or regimens. Vaccine and placebo recipients had comparable non-spike TCR breadth, which fits with the vaccine containing only spike. After vaccination, substantial breadth of spike-specific CD8+ and CD4+ T cell responses was reported.

The immunoSEQ Assay was the method used to sequence TCRbeta CDR3 regions. After extraction, genomic DNA underwent amplification by bias-controlled multiplex PCR, followed by high-throughput sequencing. For the original study's pipeline: To quantify the absolute abundance of each unique TCRbeta CDR3 region, sequences were collapsed and filtered. T cell fraction was estimated by normalizing TCRbeta template counts to usable DNA, with usable DNA measured through amplification of reference genes found in all nucleated cells. Repertoire TCRs were annotated as SARS-CoV-2-specific when V gene, CDR3 amino acid sequence and J gene were exactly matched to a known reactive TCR set. The reference SARS-CoV-2 TCR set was obtained from MIRA and was filtered for enrichment in COVID-19-positive ImmuneCODE repertoires, whereby public or cross-reactive TCRs were removed. Drawing on the MIRA antigens, annotated TCRs were analysed further at the level of specific ORF or position within ORF. Depth was the summed frequency of annotated unique rearrangements, while breadth was defined as annotated unique rearrangements over total unique productive rearrangements. Group comparisons of TCR breadth used two-sided Wilcoxon rank-sum tests. TCRdb mirrors the immuneACCESS table, restricted to in-frame sequences. Some clones are absent from its copies; in checked studies, under half trace to an unresolved V gene, and the reason for the others is unknown. From that table come the V and J calls and clone size; the DNA was used to work out D and trimming. The sample yields 300,000 to 400,000 clones; about 89% were counted once. The ten largest clones capture around 5.3% of the sample.

The meaning of the sample's treatment or condition label: some 20 received Ad26.COV2.S at low or high dose, single or two shots; 5 received placebo; per-sample allocation not given. Repertoires of vaccine and placebo recipients were sequenced from samples taken on day 63 after the first injection. Cohort 1b enrolled some 25 adults aged 18-55 years at a single site in Boston, USA, between 29 July and 7 August 2020. Ad26.COV2.S was a replication-incompetent adenovirus type 26 vector that expressed a prefusion-stabilized SARS-CoV-2 spike protein derived from the original Wuhan strain. Taken from cysteine to phenylalanine, the CDR3 has 15 residues. This entry keeps only the CDR3 DNA: 45 bases, framed from base 1. The junction shows trimming of 5 bases on V and 5 bases on J, and the gene matches do not reach 4 bases of it. The germline V gene sets CDR1 to MNHEY and CDR2 to SVGEGT.

This receptor was taken from a person aged 18-65 years who received the Ad26.COV2.S COVID-19 vaccine or a placebo. Here the sequenced sample was peripheral blood, taken in a trial of Ad26.COV2.S vaccine versus placebo. The V and J segments used are TRBV6-2 or TRBV6-3 and TRBJ2-1; TRBD2 fits 12 bases in the junction. The sequence in DNA is TGTGCCAGCAGTCAACTAGCGGGGGGTCACAATGAGCAGTTCTTC. This translates into CASSQLAGGHNEQFF.